This T cell receptor beta chain came from a study of T cell clusters in autoimmune cytopenias (dated 2019 in TCRdb). The study in broad terms: The median TRB sequencing depth was around 55,000 reads per sample, and the median number of distinct TRB clonotypes was about 2,200 per sample. Peripheral blood TRB and IGH repertoires were sequenced in autoimmune cytopenia patients at active disease and during treatment follow-up, alongside healthy, CLL and autoimmune hepatitis controls. The study was designed to test whether a disease-specific immune repertoire signature usable as a blood-based biomarker is carried by autoimmune cytopenia patients. Study-level results and caveats: The cluster-lack signature was not seen for secondary cytopenia versus CLL, apparently masked by the dominant lymphoma-associated repertoire. The T cell clusters were defined only in silico, and the functional role of the clusters was left to be validated experimentally. The TRB repertoire shifts, including less even repertoires in secondary cytopenia and CLL, mostly reflected lymphoma bias and not autoimmunity. Compared with active autoimmune hepatitis patients, healthy donors had almost three times as many exclusive TRB clusters, a finding consistent with an autoimmunity-wide signature. GLIPH results suggested that primary autoimmune cytopenia patients were missing physiological T cell clusters, with 50 or so clusters found only in healthy donors compared with more than 15 found only in patients.

This clonotype comes out as medium-sized (0.01 to 0.1%) from its frequency, since no count is listed. Its antigen remains unidentified. The cysteine opens and the phenylalanine closes a CDR3 of 18 amino acids. The nucleotide record is missing. Sequences LNHDA (CDR1) and SQIVND (CDR2) are obtained from the germline V gene (reference sequence). TRB amplification used 250 ng of peripheral blood genomic DNA, 30,000 to 40,000 genome equivalents, per sample. TRB rearrangements were amplified by multiplex PCR using a touch-down protocol with TRB-A and TRB-B primer pools mixed in one tube. Illumina adapters and sample indices were attached to the amplicons through two consecutive PCR reactions using Phusion HS II polymerase. The amplicons were purified from gel with the NucleoSpin Gel and PCR Clean-up kit, after which the amplicons were quantified by Qubit and checked for quality on an Agilent 2100 Bioanalyzer. Sequencing of the libraries was done on an Illumina MiSeq with 600-cycle, single-indexed, paired-end runs. Per the original workflow: MiXCR version 2.1.12, together with the default MiXCR reference library, was used to align and assemble the TRB reads. A clone was defined by each unique CDR3 nucleotide sequence, and analysis was restricted to productive sequences with at least two reads. Alpha-parameterized diversity profiles (alpha 0 to 5), including the Shannon (alpha 1) and Simpson (alpha 2) indices, were computed with an R script to assess repertoire diversity. Combinatorial TRB VJ usage was calculated with the tcR package and was compared between cohorts by principal component analysis performed with ade4. GLIPH clustering of TCRbeta CDR3s was carried out on cohort pairs matched by age and read depth, and cluster frequencies were compared by Wilcoxon test. TCRdb reprocessed the reads, and each CDR3 protein sequence is entered once, without DNA. The V and J calls and clone size are TCRdb's, not the authors'. This sample's records show about 5,000 distinct CDR3 sequences. The ten largest clones add up to around 4.9% of the sample.

The sequence was collected from a human donor with an autoimmune cytopenia or autoimmune hepatitis (not recorded which). Sequenced sample: peripheral blood. The chain was built from TRBV19 and TRBJ1-2; the TCRdb call, TRBD1, lacks DNA for checking. CDR3 sequence: CASSGPDLTEQLGYGYTF.